This T cell receptor (beta chain) was documented in a study of identical twins. The V gene's germline CDR1 is DFQATT and CDR2 SNEGSKA (reference sequence). The CDR3 covers 15 residues. V was cut by 6 bases and J by 5 bases, with 20 bases left in between. As for this clonotype: This may be a read error: a much more frequent sequence differs by one nucleotide.

TCRdb reprocessed the 5' RACE reads with MiXCR, giving one entry per CDR3 protein. This sample has some 260,000 distinct CDR3 sequences, with over 11% found just once. This TCR came from a young woman in good health. The J gene is TRBJ2-1, the V gene TRBV20-1, with D perhaps TRBD2 (5 bases). Input material: memory (CD45RO+) T cells sorted from blood. The CDR3 DNA sequence: TGCAGTGCCCGGGGTCGCGATTTACTACACAATGAGCAGTTCTTC. The encoded protein is CSARGRDLLHNEQFF.